This record looks at one T cell receptor (beta chain) sequence and its context. The source of the sample is a study of regulatory T cells in long-lasting Graves disease. This CDR3 contains 15 residues. The V gene end was trimmed by 5 bases and the J gene end by 0 bases; junction bases not matched to a gene: 5. Looked up from germline, CDR1 is MNHNS and CDR2 is SASEGT. The time point here: persistent/refractory GD, antithyroid drugs over 5 years with positive TRAb. Isolated PBMC RNA provided the starting material for the TCR library. Arm-PCR of CDR3 regions and iRepertoire HTBI primers were the basis on which TCR beta libraries were built. MiXCR, run by TCRdb on the multiplex PCR reads, gives a single entry per CDR3 protein. The repertoire holds fewer than 550,000 distinct CDR3 sequences, with about a fifth as singletons.

The sequence derives from a female donor with Graves disease. The chain combines TRBV6-1 with TRBJ2-7, with 9 bases identical to TRBD1. The sequences come from peripheral blood mononuclear cells (PBMCs), collected when the disease was refractory, from a patient treated with antithyroid drugs. The chain's CDR3 is CASSRRTGDSYEQYF. CDR3 DNA sequence: TGTGCCAGCAGTCGCAGGACAGGGGACTCCTACGAGCAGTACTTC.